These 3 T cell receptor beta chains originate from one sample sequenced in a study of CD8 T cells in Susac syndrome. Random hexamers were used to reverse transcribe roughly 0.5 to 1 ug of RNA. TCRdb independently ran MiXCR on the immunoSEQ multiplex PCR reads; one entry per CDR3 protein. Of approximately 210,000 distinct CDR3 sequences in the sample, less than 95% are singletons; the top ten hold about 0.14%. Sequenced material: CD4+ T cells from PBMCs. The receptors come from a human donor with Susac syndrome.

The DNA of the CDR3 is TGTGCCAGCAGCTTGTCCAGGGAACAAGAGACCCAGTACTTC. Amino acids: CASSLSREQETQYF. The chain carries TRBV7-2 and TRBJ2-5; tentatively, D is TRBD1 (5 bases). Trimming cost V 3 bases and J 2 bases, with 10 bases left between them. This CDR3 comprises 14 residues. Looked up from germline, CDR1 is SGHTA and CDR2 is FQGNSA.

The rearrangement links TRBV5-1 to TRBJ2-7; 8 bases agree with TRBD1. V shed 0 bases and J 6 bases; nucleotides not matched to a gene: 5. Germline-derived CDR1 and CDR2 are SGHRS and YFSETQ. The CDR3 sequence is 14 residues long. The CDR3 loop reads CASSLEAGGSEQYF. The CDR3 nucleotides are TGCGCCAGCAGCTTGGAGGCAGGGGGCAGCGAGCAGTACTTC.

The gene calls are TRBV18 and TRBJ2-1; the D gene could be TRBD1 or TRBD2 (6 bases each). Germline V gene lookup returns CDR1 KGHSH and CDR2 LQKENI. Trimming shortened V by 1 base and J by 3 bases, and 7 bases separated the two germline ends. The CDR3 has 14 amino acids. The CDR3 is CASSPQGGYNEQFF. The CDR3 region has the DNA TGTGCCAGCTCACCACAGGGGGGCTACAATGAGCAGTTCTTC.